The T cell receptor beta chain under discussion was sequenced for a study of cytomegalovirus exposure and HLA in healthy donors. This clone has just one count. Its antigen is unidentified. Study-wide points: Analysis was performed later, and it showed HLA-associated TCR beta chains to be more clonally expanded than equally common others. According to reports, the classifier identified cytomegalovirus status with high specificity and sensitivity. A previous analysis found most TCR beta V segments productive roughly 90% or roughly 30% of the time.

V lost 5 bases to trimming and J lost 2 bases; unmatched junction nucleotides: 5. In germline, CDR1 is SGHNT, CDR2 YYREEE (reference sequence). The CDR3 is made up of 14 amino acids. PCR used 60 Vbeta primers and 13 Jbeta primers. The data were produced by immunoSEQ multiplex PCR, yet TCRdb's version contains in-frame clones alone and is incomplete. The sample carries about 160,000 clones, 70% to 90% recorded once. The sequencing sample was made of PBMCs. The sequence was collected from a woman aged 25 to 39 in good health and CMV-seropositive. The J gene is TRBJ2-7, the V gene TRBV5-4; 9 nucleotides match TRBD1. For the CDR3, the DNA is TGTGCCAGCAGTCCTCGACAGGGGGCCTACGAGCAGTACTTC. It codes for CASSPRQGAYEQYF.